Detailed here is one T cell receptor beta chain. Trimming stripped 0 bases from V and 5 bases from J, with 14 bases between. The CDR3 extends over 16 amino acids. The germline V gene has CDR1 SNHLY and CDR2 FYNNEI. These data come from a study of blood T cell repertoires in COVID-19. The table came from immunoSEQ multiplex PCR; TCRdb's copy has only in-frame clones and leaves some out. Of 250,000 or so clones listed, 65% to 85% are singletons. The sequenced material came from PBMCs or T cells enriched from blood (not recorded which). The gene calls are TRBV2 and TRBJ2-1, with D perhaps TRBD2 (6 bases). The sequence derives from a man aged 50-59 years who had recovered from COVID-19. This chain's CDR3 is CASSEAGERLDNEQFF. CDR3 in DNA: TGTGCCAGCAGTGAAGCGGGGGAGAGACTAGACAATGAGCAGTTCTTC.